This T cell receptor (beta chain) was captured by sequencing in a study of CD8+ T cells in alopecia areata. Overall study: Tofacitinib exposure lasted 6 to 18 months, followed by 6 months off drug. Notes on the study in general: Scalp and blood retained many expanded lesional clones during tofacitinib. Researchers reported that TCR sharing among patients proved less clear than in mice, possibly HLA-linked.

With regard to this clone: Its target is not known.

The CDR3 contains 12 residues. The germline V gene has CDR1 SNHLY and CDR2 FYNNEI. V was trimmed by 3 bases and J by 5 bases, leaving 7 bases between them. RNA was extracted and reverse transcribed into cDNA as the sequencing template. Libraries were prepared by immunoSEQ multiplex PCR; TCRdb keeps only in-frame clonotypes and omits some of them. Of about 180,000 clones listed, roughly 63% are singletons. Treatment in this sample: oral pan-JAK inhibitor, 5-10 mg twice daily. Lesional scalp punch biopsies and peripheral blood came from alopecia areata patients. The rearrangement links TRBV2 to TRBJ2-5; D gene uncertain. The sample consisted of CD4+ T cells sorted from blood, taken between weeks 55 and 65, from a patient treated with tofacitinib. The source of this sequence is a human donor with alopecia areata. This CDR3 is CASSETPETQYF. Written as DNA, the CDR3 is TGTGCCAGCAGTGAGACCCCGGAGACCCAGTACTTC.